This TCR beta chain was observed in a study of T cell repertoires in cytomegalovirus infection. Study summary: As its CMV epitopes, the study selected recently identified HLA-C-restricted and well-studied HLA-B-restricted targets. Signatures in public TCR beta sequences pointed to both CMV infection and matching HLA type. Study-wide results and limits: People with CMV and the relevant HLA were identified by cumulative public TCR beta family frequency. HLA-C-restricted, CMV-specific TCR beta clonotypes were dominant ex vivo.

TCRdb itself ran the reads through MiXCR, one entry per CDR3 protein. Of 200,000 or so distinct CDR3 sequences in the sample, roughly two fifths were seen once. In regard to this clonotype: Its antigen is not identified.

Between the trimmed V and J ends, which lost 3 bases and 0 bases, there was a span of 11 bases. The CDR3 is 16 amino acids. CDR1 and CDR2 (germline): SGHVS, FNYEAQ. This specimen was CD8+ T cells from cultured PBMCs, taken from culture after CMV antigen stimulation. The TCR comes from a human donor in good health (CMV status not recorded). Some clones in this sample may be carry-over from other donors' samples. The chain is built from TRBV7-6 and TRBJ2-2, with D unclear. CDR3 sequence reads: CASSLVRRSNTGELFF. Here the CDR3 DNA reads TGTGCCAGCAGCTTGGTGCGGCGGTCGAACACCGGGGAGCTGTTTTTT.